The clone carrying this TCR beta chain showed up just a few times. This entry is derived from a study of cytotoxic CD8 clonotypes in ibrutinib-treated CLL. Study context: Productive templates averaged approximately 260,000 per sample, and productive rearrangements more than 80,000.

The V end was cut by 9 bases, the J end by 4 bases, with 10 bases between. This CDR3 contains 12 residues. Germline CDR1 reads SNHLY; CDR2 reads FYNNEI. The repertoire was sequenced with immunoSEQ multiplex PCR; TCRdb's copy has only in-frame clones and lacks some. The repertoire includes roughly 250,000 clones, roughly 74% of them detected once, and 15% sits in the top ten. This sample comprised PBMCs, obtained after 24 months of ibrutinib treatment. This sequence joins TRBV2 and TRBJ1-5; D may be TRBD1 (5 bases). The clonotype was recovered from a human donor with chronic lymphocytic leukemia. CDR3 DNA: TGTGCCAGAAGACCAGGGAATCAGCCCCAGCATTTT. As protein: CARRPGNQPQHF.